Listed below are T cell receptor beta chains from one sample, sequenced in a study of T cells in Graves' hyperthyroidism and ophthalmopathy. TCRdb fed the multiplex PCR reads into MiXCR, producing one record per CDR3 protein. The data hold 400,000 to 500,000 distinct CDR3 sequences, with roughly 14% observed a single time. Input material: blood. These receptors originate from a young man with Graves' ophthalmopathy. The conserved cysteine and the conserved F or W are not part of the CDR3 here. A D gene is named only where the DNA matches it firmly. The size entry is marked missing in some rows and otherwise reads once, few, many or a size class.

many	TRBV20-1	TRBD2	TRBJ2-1	SAKELGLANEQF
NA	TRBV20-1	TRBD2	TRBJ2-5	SARGLASGGQETQY
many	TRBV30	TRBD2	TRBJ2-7	AWSWDYSYEQY
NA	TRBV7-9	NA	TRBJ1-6	ASSLAMAGRNSPLH
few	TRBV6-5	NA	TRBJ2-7	ASSYELEQY
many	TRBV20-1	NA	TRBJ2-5	SASPTYGRQETQY
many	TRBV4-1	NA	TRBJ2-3	ASSRQSTDTQY
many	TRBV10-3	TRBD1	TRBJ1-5	AISVGQGANQPQH
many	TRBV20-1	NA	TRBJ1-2	SARVMLGDGYT
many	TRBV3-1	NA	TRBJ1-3	ASSQDTQAKVNTIY
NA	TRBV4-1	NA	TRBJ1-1	ASSQESGMNTEAF